This passage covers 19 T cell receptor beta chains from one sample sequenced in a study of graft-versus-host responses after intestinal transplantation. Assay used: immunoSEQ multiplex PCR; TCRdb lists only in-frame clones, some missing. The sample records around 20,000 clones, approximately 92% being singletons. Sequences were derived from PBMCs, sampled roughly 390 days after transplant. The receptors shown here come from a human patient who received an intestinal transplant, so some T cells may come from the graft donor.

The chain recombines TRBV5-5 with TRBJ2-7, with TRBD2 matching over 11 bases. The CDR3 sequence is 15 residues long. V lost 2 bases, J lost 1 base, and 2 bases stayed unmatched. Per the germline V gene, CDR1 is SGHKS and CDR2 is YYEKEE (reference sequence). This CDR3 is CASSFLAGGSYEQYF. The CDR3 region has the DNA TGTGCCAGCAGCTTTCTAGCGGGGGGTTCCTACGAGCAGTACTTC.

This CDR3 is CASTSLQGYGYEQYF. DNA for the CDR3: TGTGCCAGCACCTCCCTTCAGGGGTACGGATACGAGCAGTACTTC. The chain joins TRBV27 to TRBJ2-7; TRBD1 might be the D (6 bases). Germline loops: CDR1 MNHEY, CDR2 SMNVEV (reference sequence). This CDR3 is built from 15 residues. Trimming cost V 7 bases and J 4 bases, with 20 bases left between them.

In its sample, this clone was seen once. This chain links TRBV6-5 with TRBJ2-5; 8 positions agree with TRBD2. There are 15 residues in the CDR3. CDR1 and CDR2 (germline): MNHEY, SVGAGI. V lost 8 bases, J lost 5 bases, and 13 bases stayed unmatched. CDR3 sequence reads: CASGDSGIFRETQYF. In nucleotides, the CDR3 is TGTGCCAGCGGCGATAGCGGGATCTTCCGGGAGACCCAGTACTTC.

The V and J genes are TRBV6-6 and TRBJ2-3; D ambiguous. This CDR3 has 15 residues. Per the germline V gene, CDR1 is MNHNY and CDR2 is SVGAGI (reference sequence). Trimming removed 2 bases at V and 2 bases at J, with 11 bases between. The CDR3 here is CASSYTISFTDTQYF. CDR3 DNA sequence: TGTGCCAGCAGTTACACCATAAGTTTCACAGATACGCAGTATTTT.

The chain joins TRBV6-1 to TRBJ2-3; D assignment may be TRBD1 or TRBD2 (5 bases each). This CDR3 comprises 15 residues. V gave up 0 bases and J gave up 2 bases, with 9 bases separating them. In germline, CDR1 is MNHNS, CDR2 SASEGT. The CDR3 protein is CASSEAAGATDTQYF. CDR3 in DNA: TGTGCCAGCAGTGAAGCGGCCGGGGCCACAGATACGCAGTATTTT.

This chain links TRBV28 with TRBJ2-5, with 12 nucleotides matching TRBD2. From germline, CDR1 is MDHEN and CDR2 SYDVKM. The V segment lost 9 bases and the J segment 4 bases; nucleotides outside the gene matches: 6. This CDR3 is built from 14 residues. This CDR3 reads CASQTSGSGETQYF. In DNA form, the CDR3 reads TGTGCCAGTCAGACTAGCGGGAGTGGAGAGACCCAGTACTTC.

This chain joins TRBV25-1 and TRBJ2-3, with unresolved D. V shed 4 bases and J shed 0 bases, with 11 bases lying between them. From germline, CDR1 is MGHDK and CDR2 SYGVNS. CDR3 length: 15 residues. Written as DNA, the CDR3 is TGTGCCAGCAGTGGTCTATCTTTTAGCACAGATACGCAGTATTTT. Its protein product is CASSGLSFSTDTQYF.

The V gene is TRBV2, the J gene TRBJ1-5; the D gene is possibly TRBD1 (6 bases). Germline assignment: CDR1 SNHLY and CDR2 FYNNEI. CDR3 length: 15 amino acids. The V and J ends lost 6 bases and 2 bases respectively, with 14 bases between them. CDR3 DNA sequence: TGTGCCAGCAGGGACAGAGGGTTAGGCAATCAGCCCCAGCATTTT. The encoded protein is CASRDRGLGNQPQHF.

This chain joins TRBV6-1 and TRBJ1-4; 7 bases align to TRBD1. Germline CDR1 MNHNS, CDR2 SASEGT. The junction had 8 bases not matched to a gene; V was cut back by 7 bases and J by 3 bases. This CDR3 has 15 amino acids. The CDR3 reads CASKPSRGSNEKLFF. CDR3 nucleotides: TGTGCCAGCAAACCCTCCAGGGGGTCTAATGAAAAACTGTTTTTT.

The chain combines TRBV7-3 with TRBJ1-1; D is ambiguous. Trimming shortened V by 3 bases and J by 0 bases, and 11 bases separated the two germline ends. Germline assignment: CDR1 SGHTA and CDR2 FQGTGA. The CDR3 extends over 15 amino acids. CDR3 in amino acids: CASSLMAGMNTEAFF. The CDR3, as DNA: TGTGCCAGCAGCTTGATGGCAGGCATGAACACTGAAGCTTTCTTT.

J is TRBJ2-1 and V is TRBV4-1; the match to TRBD2 covers 10 bases. After removal of 2 bases from V and 6 bases from J, the junction contained 7 bases not matched to a gene. From germline, CDR1 is MGHRA and CDR2 YSYEKL. The CDR3 totals 16 residues. CDR3 coding DNA: TGCGCCAGCAGCCAACTCGGGACTAGCGTAACCAATGAGCAGTTCTTC. Translation gives CASSQLGTSVTNEQFF.

The chain has TRBV2 and TRBJ2-1; TRBD2 is a possible D gene (5 bases). V lost 4 bases and J lost 8, with 12 bases in between. The CDR3 has 13 residues. The germline CDR1 and CDR2 sequences are SNHLY and FYNNEI. CDR3 coding DNA: TGTGCCAGCAGTGTATTCGGGCGGGATGAGCAGTTCTTC. It specifies CASSVFGRDEQFF.

The chain links TRBV6-1 to TRBJ2-5; no firm D call. V was cut by 5 bases and J by 2 bases, with 15 bases left in between. Germline CDR1 MNHNS, CDR2 SASEGT. The CDR3 covers 15 residues. CDR3 nucleotide sequence: TGTGCCAGCAGTAGCGACTGGGCAGGTCAAGAGACCCAGTACTTC. Translated, it gives CASSSDWAGQETQYF.

The chain recombines TRBV5-1 with TRBJ1-3, with TRBD1 identical over 7 bases. The CDR3 runs to 16 residues. V shed 0 bases, J shed 0 bases, and the junction held 3 bases outside the gene matches. Germline CDR1 is SGHRS and CDR2 is YFSETQ. CDR3 loop: CASSLEAGGSGNTIYF. The CDR3 nucleotides read TGCGCCAGCAGCTTGGAAGCAGGGGGCTCTGGAAACACCATATATTTT. Looking up the rest from reference TRBV5-1 and TRBJ1-3 gives the full variable domain: KAGVTQTPRYLIKTRGQQVTLSCSPISGHRSVSWYQQTPGQGLQFLFEYFSETQRNKGNFPGRFSGRQFSNSRSEMNVSTLELGDSALYLCASSLEAGGSGNTIYFGEGSWLTVV.

As for this clone: One end of the junction is discordant with germline, which a read error may explain. This rearrangement joins TRBV6-5 to TRBJ2-5; 8 bases map to TRBD2. The J call may be faulty, since TRBJ2-7 better matches the DNA end. Germline CDR1 reads MNHEY; CDR2 reads SVGAGI. The CDR3 spans 15 residues. DNA of the CDR3: TGTGCCGGCAGTTACTCTCCAGCGGGGGCCTACGAGCAGTACTTC. Translated, it gives CAGSYSPAGAYEQYF.

This clone appeared once. The chain links TRBV6-5 to TRBJ2-7; D not certain. Germline V gene sequence: CDR1 MNHEY, CDR2 SVGAGI. The CDR3 spans 14 residues. The V and J ends lost 2 bases and 1 base respectively, with 9 bases between them. CDR3 nucleotide sequence: TGTGCCAGCAGTTACACGGACCCGTCCTACGAGCAGTACTTC. Residues: CASSYTDPSYEQYF.

The chain links TRBV25-1 to TRBJ2-1; 10 bases map to TRBD2. The CDR3 loop spans 18 amino acids. CDR1 and CDR2 (germline): MGHDK, SYGVNS. V was pared by 1 base and J by 9 bases, with 15 bases of the junction left unmatched. CDR3: CASSEWASGSGSRGEQFF. In nucleotides, the CDR3 is TGTGCCAGCAGTGAATGGGCTAGCGGGAGTGGAAGTCGTGGTGAGCAGTTCTTC.

This clone was counted once. CDR3 residues: CASSVESRGIGTQYF. The CDR3 region has the DNA TGTGCCAGCAGCGTAGAGAGTCGCGGTATTGGTACGCAGTATTTT. The chain couples TRBV9 to TRBJ2-3; D gene ambiguous. The CDR3 spans 15 residues. V shed 0 bases and J shed 8 bases, with 16 bases lying between them. Germline V CDR1 and CDR2: SGDLS, YYNGEE.

The chain is built from TRBV5-1 and TRBJ1-2, with D possibly being TRBD1 (5 bases). V lost 0 bases, J lost 5 bases, and 14 bases lay in between. The CDR3 extends over 15 amino acids. Germline loops: CDR1 SGHRS, CDR2 YFSETQ. The CDR3: CASSLVTGGEYGYTF. The DNA of the CDR3 is TGCGCCAGCAGCTTGGTCACAGGTGGGGAATATGGCTACACCTTC.